A few counts support the clone carrying this TCR beta chain. This specimen belongs to a study of T-cell memory formation after mild COVID-19. The overall study: TCR clusters were mostly confined to one donor each.

TCRdb reprocessed the 5' RACE reads via MiXCR and lists one record per CDR3 protein. Of a few hundred thousand distinct CDR3 sequences detected, 15% to 20% appear once; the ten largest clones hold approximately 23%. The sequencing sample was made of PBMCs or a T cell subset sorted from them (not recorded which). The clonotype was recovered from a young man who had mild COVID-19 (a few samples of this study predate the infection). Cell type and time point are not known.

In DNA, the CDR3 is TGTGCCAGCAGCCCGACGTCAGGGGGCTTCTACGAGCAGTACGTC. Amino acids: CASSPTSGGFYEQYV. The chain is built from TRBV7-2 and TRBJ2-7; 8 bases agree with TRBD1. CDR1 and CDR2 (germline): SGHTA, FQGNSA. The CDR3 length is 15 residues. The V and J ends lost 5 bases and 3 bases, in that order; junction bases with no gene match: 9.